This is a list of T cell receptor beta chains from one sample in a study of CD8 T cells in ankylosing spondylitis. One entry per CDR3 protein results from TCRdb running MiXCR on the 5' RACE reads. The table includes 800,000 to 900,000 distinct CDR3 sequences, 10% to 15% detected once. Sample: blood, either unsorted or a sorted T cell fraction (not recorded which). These TCRs come from a male donor with ankylosing spondylitis. CDR3s include the opening cysteine and the closing phenylalanine or tryptophan. The D gene is left open where the match is weak. Size tells how often a clone was seen (once, few, many) or the class of an expanded clone, and some rows leave it out.

D gene: NA
V gene: TRBV12-3/TRBV12-4
J gene: TRBJ1-5
clone size: many
CDR3 DNA: TGTGCCAGCAGTTTAGCGTCCCGGGATCAGCCCCAGCATTTT
CDR3 protein: CASSLASRDQPQHF

D gene: TRBD2
V gene: TRBV9
J gene: TRBJ2-3
clone size: few
CDR3 DNA: TGTGCCAGCGGAAGTCTAGCGGGGACAGATACGCAGTATTTT
CDR3 protein: CASGSLAGTDTQYF

D gene: NA
V gene: TRBV11-2
J gene: TRBJ2-7
clone size: many
CDR3 DNA: TGTGCCAGCAGCTTATCCTGGGGACACGAGCAGTACTTC
CDR3 protein: CASSLSWGHEQYF

D gene: NA
V gene: TRBV20-1
J gene: TRBJ1-5
clone size: few
CDR3 DNA: TGCAGTGCTAGAGGCAGCCAGCCCCAGCATTTT
CDR3 protein: CSARGSQPQHF

D gene: TRBD2
V gene: TRBV7-9
J gene: TRBJ2-1
clone size: NA
CDR3 DNA: TGTGCCAGCAGCCCCCCTAGCGGGGGATTCTACAATGAGCAGTTCTTC
CDR3 protein: CASSPPSGGFYNEQFF

D gene: TRBD2
V gene: TRBV2
J gene: TRBJ2-5
clone size: few
CDR3 DNA: TGTGCCAGCAACGGACTAGCGGGGACCCAAGAGACCCAGTACTTC
CDR3 protein: CASNGLAGTQETQYF

D gene: TRBD2
V gene: TRBV20-1
J gene: TRBJ2-1
clone size: few
CDR3 DNA: TGCAGTGCTAGAGGGCTAGCGGGAGCCCACAATGAGCAGTTCTTC
CDR3 protein: CSARGLAGAHNEQFF

D gene: NA
V gene: TRBV9
J gene: TRBJ2-7
clone size: NA
CDR3 DNA: TGTGCCAGCAGGCTGACAGGAACCACCTACGAGCAGTACTTC
CDR3 protein: CASRLTGTTYEQYF

D gene: TRBD2
V gene: TRBV7-6
J gene: TRBJ2-3
clone size: NA
CDR3 DNA: TGTGCCAGCAGCCAAGCGCCCCCAGTAGCGGGAGCGCCAGATACGCAGTATTTT
CDR3 protein: CASSQAPPVAGAPDTQYF

D gene: TRBD2
V gene: TRBV7-2
J gene: TRBJ2-1
clone size: NA
CDR3 DNA: TGTGCCAGCAGACTAGCGGGGGAACTAAGGAATGAGCAGTTCTTC
CDR3 protein: CASRLAGELRNEQFF

D gene: TRBD1
V gene: TRBV12-3/TRBV12-4
J gene: TRBJ1-2
clone size: NA
CDR3 DNA: TGTGCCAGCAGTTACAGGGGCGGGTATTATGGCTACACCTTC
CDR3 protein: CASSYRGGYYGYTF

D gene: TRBD2
V gene: TRBV20-1
J gene: TRBJ2-7
clone size: few
CDR3 DNA: TGCAGTGCTACGGAGCGGGAGTACTCTGGCGAGCAGTACTTC
CDR3 protein: CSATEREYSGEQYF

D gene: NA
V gene: TRBV25-1
J gene: TRBJ2-3
clone size: few
CDR3 DNA: TGTGCCAGCAGTGAATTTTTAGCGGCCTCCACAGATACGCAGTATTTT
CDR3 protein: CASSEFLAASTDTQYF

D gene: NA
V gene: TRBV6-1
J gene: TRBJ2-3
clone size: many
CDR3 DNA: TGTGCCAGCAGCCCCCGAGGCTTTCCTAGCACAGATACGCAGTATTTT
CDR3 protein: CASSPRGFPSTDTQYF

D gene: TRBD1
V gene: TRBV6-5
J gene: TRBJ2-5
clone size: many
CDR3 DNA: TGTGCCAGCAGTTACTCGATCGAACACAGGGGTTCGCGTACCCAGTACTTC
CDR3 protein: CASSYSIEHRGSRTQYF

D gene: TRBD2
V gene: TRBV12-5
J gene: TRBJ2-1
clone size: few
CDR3 DNA: TGTGCTAGTGGTCCCAGACTAGCGGGAGGGGAAAATGAGCAGTTCTTC
CDR3 protein: CASGPRLAGGENEQFF

D gene: TRBD1
V gene: TRBV7-9
J gene: TRBJ2-5
clone size: few
CDR3 DNA: TGTGCCAGCAGCATTCGACAGGGGACGAAAGAGACCCAGTACTTC
CDR3 protein: CASSIRQGTKETQYF

D gene: NA
V gene: TRBV11-2
J gene: TRBJ2-7
clone size: NA
CDR3 DNA: TGTGCCAGCAGCTATCGGAGAAACCCCGTCTACGAGCAGTACTTC
CDR3 protein: CASSYRRNPVYEQYF

D gene: TRBD2
V gene: TRBV29-1
J gene: TRBJ2-1
clone size: many
CDR3 DNA: TGCAGCGTTGCCGGGACTAGCGGGAGGTGGTTCTTC
CDR3 protein: CSVAGTSGRWFF

D gene: NA
V gene: TRBV20-1
J gene: TRBJ2-7
clone size: NA
CDR3 DNA: TGCAGTGCTAGGCCGGCAGGGGCAACCTCCTACGAGCAGTACTTC
CDR3 protein: CSARPAGATSYEQYF

D gene: TRBD2
V gene: TRBV15
J gene: TRBJ2-7
clone size: NA
CDR3 DNA: TGTGCCACCAGCAGAGACGCGGGGGTCACCTACGAGCAGTACTTC
CDR3 protein: CATSRDAGVTYEQYF

D gene: TRBD1
V gene: TRBV5-1
J gene: TRBJ2-7
clone size: few
CDR3 DNA: TGCGCCAGTAGACAGGGATACTCCTACGAGCAGTACTTC
CDR3 protein: CASRQGYSYEQYF

D gene: NA
V gene: TRBV20-1
J gene: TRBJ2-2
clone size: many
CDR3 DNA: TGCAGTGCTAGGGACACCGGGGAGCTGTTTTTT
CDR3 protein: CSARDTGELFF